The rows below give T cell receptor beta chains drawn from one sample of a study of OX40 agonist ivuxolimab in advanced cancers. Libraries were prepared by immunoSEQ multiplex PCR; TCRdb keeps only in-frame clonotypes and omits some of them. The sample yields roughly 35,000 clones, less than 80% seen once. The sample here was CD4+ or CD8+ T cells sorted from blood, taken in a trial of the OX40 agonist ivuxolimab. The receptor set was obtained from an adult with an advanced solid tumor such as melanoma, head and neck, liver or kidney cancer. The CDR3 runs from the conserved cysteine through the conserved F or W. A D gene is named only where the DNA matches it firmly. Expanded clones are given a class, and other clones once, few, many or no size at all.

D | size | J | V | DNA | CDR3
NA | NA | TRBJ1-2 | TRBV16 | TGTGCCAGCAGCCAATCCTCCGCGGGGGATACTAACTATGGCTACACCTTC | CASSQSSAGDTNYGYTF
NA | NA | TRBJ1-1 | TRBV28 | TGTGCCAGCAGTTTCGAGAGGTTGCGGACTGAAGCTTTCTTT | CASSFERLRTEAFF
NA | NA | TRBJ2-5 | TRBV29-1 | TGCAGCGTGTTTCGTACAGGGTTCGGCCAAGAGACCCAGTACTTC | CSVFRTGFGQETQYF
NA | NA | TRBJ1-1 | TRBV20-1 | TGCAGTGCTAGGGTTTCCGAAGCTTTCTTT | CSARVSEAFF
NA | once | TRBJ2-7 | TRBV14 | TGTGCCAGCAGCCAACTAGAAGGGGACTACGAGCAGTACTTC | CASSQLEGDYEQYF
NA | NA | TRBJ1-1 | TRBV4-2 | TGTGCCAGCAGCCAGAACACTGAAGCTTTCTTT | CASSQNTEAFF
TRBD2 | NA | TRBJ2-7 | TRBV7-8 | TGTGCCAGCAGCTTCGGGGGGAATCTCTACGAGCAGTACTTC | CASSFGGNLYEQYF
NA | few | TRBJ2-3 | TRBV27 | TGTGCCAGCAGATACAGCCCCTATCAGGATACGCAGTATTTT | CASRYSPYQDTQYF
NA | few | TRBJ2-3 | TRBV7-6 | TGTGCCAGCAGTACTATCAGCACAGATACGCAGTATTTT | CASSTISTDTQYF
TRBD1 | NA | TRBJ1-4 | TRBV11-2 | TGTGCCAGCAGCTTAGGGCCCGGGACAGGGGGCCAACTGTTTTTT | CASSLGPGTGGQLFF
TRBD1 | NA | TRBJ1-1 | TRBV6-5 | TGTGCCAGCAGTCCCGGGACAGTTTTGAACACTGAAGCTTTCTTT | CASSPGTVLNTEAFF
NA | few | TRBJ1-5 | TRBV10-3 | TGTGCCATCGGGGAAGGGGCCAATCAGCCCCAGCATTTT | CAIGEGANQPQHF
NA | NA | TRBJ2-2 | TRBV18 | TGTGCCAGCTCATCGCAGGCCGCCGCGAACACCGGGGAGCTGTTTTTT | CASSSQAAANTGELFF
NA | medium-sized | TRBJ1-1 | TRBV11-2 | TGTGCCAGCACCCCGTGGGGGTTAGGGACTGAAGCTTTCTTT | CASTPWGLGTEAFF
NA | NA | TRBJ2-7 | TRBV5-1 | TGCGCCAGCAGCCAAGGGGGGAGCTCCTACGAGCAGTACTTC | CASSQGGSSYEQYF
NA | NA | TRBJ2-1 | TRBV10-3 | TGTGCCATCAGTGACCGGGGAGGTAACAACAATGAGCAGTTCTTC | CAISDRGGNNNEQFF
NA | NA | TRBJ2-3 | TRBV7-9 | TGTGCCAGCAGCTCCAGAAGTGGGGGAGTCACAGATACGCAGTATTTT | CASSSRSGGVTDTQYF
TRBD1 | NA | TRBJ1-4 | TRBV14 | TGTGCCAGCAGCCGCAGGGGGCTGGAAAAACTGTTTTTT | CASSRRGLEKLFF
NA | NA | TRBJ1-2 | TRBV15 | TGTGCCACCAGCGGTAGCCCAGGCAGTGGCTACACCTTC | CATSGSPGSGYTF
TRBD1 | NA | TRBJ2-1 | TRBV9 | TGTGCCAGCACTCCCTCCGGGACAGATCTCTACAATGAGCAGTTCTTC | CASTPSGTDLYNEQFF
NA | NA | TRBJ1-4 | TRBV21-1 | TGTGCCAGCAGCTTCCAACCCTTTCCCCCGGGACAGGATGCAACTAATGAAAAACTGTTTTTT | CASSFQPFPPGQDATNEKLFF
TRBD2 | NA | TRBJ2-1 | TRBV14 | TGTGCCAGCAGCCAAGAGTCCGGGCTAGCGGGGAGAAATGAGCAGTTCTTC | CASSQESGLAGRNEQFF
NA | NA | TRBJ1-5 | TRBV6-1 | TGTGCCAGCAGTGAAGACGGAGAGTGGTGGCCCCAGCATTTT | CASSEDGEWWPQHF
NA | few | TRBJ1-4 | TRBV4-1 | TGCGCCAGCAGCCATCAGAGGGGCCGGCCTGGTGAAAAACTGTTTTTT | CASSHQRGRPGEKLFF
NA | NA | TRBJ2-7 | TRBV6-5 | TGTGCCAGCAGTTACAATGCAGGGACCTACGAGCAGTACTTC | CASSYNAGTYEQYF
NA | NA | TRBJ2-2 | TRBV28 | TGTGCCAGCAGTTCCACGAACACCGGGGAGCTGTTTTTT | CASSSTNTGELFF
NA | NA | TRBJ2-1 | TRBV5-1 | TGCGCCAGCAGCTTGACGGGCGCTAGCTCCTACAATGAGCAGTTCTTC | CASSLTGASSYNEQFF
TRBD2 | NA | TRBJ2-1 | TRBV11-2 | TGTGCCAGCAGCTCTTTACTAGCGGGGGCCTACAATGAGCAGTTCTTC | CASSSLLAGAYNEQFF
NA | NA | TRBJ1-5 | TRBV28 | TGTGCCAGCAGTTTATTTGGGGGTCAGCCCCAGCATTTT | CASSLFGGQPQHF
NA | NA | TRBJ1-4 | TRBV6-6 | TGTGCCAGCAAGATGGGGGGGCAGAGAGCTAATGAAAAACTGTTTTTT | CASKMGGQRANEKLFF
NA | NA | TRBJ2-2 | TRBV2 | TGTGCCAGCAGTCCAGAGAACACCGGGGAGCTGTTTTTT | CASSPENTGELFF
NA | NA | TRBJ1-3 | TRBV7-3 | TGTGCCAGCAGCTCCCAGGGTGGAAACACCATATATTTT | CASSSQGGNTIYF
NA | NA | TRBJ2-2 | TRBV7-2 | TGTGCCAGCAGCTTGAACAGGGCTATCACCGGGGAGCTGTTTTTT | CASSLNRAITGELFF
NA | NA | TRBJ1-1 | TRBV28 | TGTGCCAGCAGTTTAGTCGGCCCCAGGAACACTGAAGCTTTCTTT | CASSLVGPRNTEAFF